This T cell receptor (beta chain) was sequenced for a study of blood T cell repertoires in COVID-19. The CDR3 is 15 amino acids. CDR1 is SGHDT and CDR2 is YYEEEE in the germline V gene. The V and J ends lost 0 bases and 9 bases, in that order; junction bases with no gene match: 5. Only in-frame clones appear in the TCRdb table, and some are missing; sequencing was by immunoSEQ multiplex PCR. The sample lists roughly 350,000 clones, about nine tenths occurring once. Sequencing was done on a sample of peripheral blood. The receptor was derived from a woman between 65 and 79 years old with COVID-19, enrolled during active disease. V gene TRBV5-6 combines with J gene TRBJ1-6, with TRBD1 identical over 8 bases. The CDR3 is CASSLAGGVGSPLHF. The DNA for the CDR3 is TGTGCCAGCAGCTTGGCAGGGGGCGTAGGTTCACCCCTCCACTTT. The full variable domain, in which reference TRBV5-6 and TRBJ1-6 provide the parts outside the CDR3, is DAGVTQSPTHLIKTRGQQVTLRCSPKSGHDTVSWYQQALGQGPQFIFQYYEEEERQRGNFPDRFSGHQFPNYSSELNVNALLLGDSALYLCASSLAGGVGSPLHFGNGTRLTVT.